Below, one T cell receptor beta chain is given with its context. This record comes from a study of blood T cell repertoires in COVID-19. Looking at the study overall: Both acute and convalescent COVID-19 samples were obtained from the United States, Italy and Spain.

Deletions cut 2 bases from V and 9 bases from J, with 20 bases between. This CDR3 has 17 residues. Per the germline V gene, CDR1 is SGHAT and CDR2 is FQNNGV. Sequencing was performed with immunoSEQ multiplex PCR; in TCRdb, only in-frame clones are kept and a portion is missing. Found here are nearly 15,000 clones, around 77% of them singletons; the top ten hold approximately 14%. The V and J genes are TRBV11-2 and TRBJ1-6, with D possibly matching TRBD1 (6 bases). Material for sequencing was peripheral blood. The receptor comes from a human donor in a cohort sampled during active COVID-19. CDR3 loop: CASSLLAGGGRGSPLHF. CDR3 nucleotide sequence: TGTGCCAGCAGCTTATTGGCCGGGGGGGGGCGAGGTTCACCCCTCCACTTT.